The T cell receptor beta chain described here comes from a study of blood T cells in healthy people across ages. Next came a second PCR, run for about 6 to 11 cycles, which used a sample-barcoded 5' primer along with a J-beta primer mix. TCRdb re-analysed the 5' RACE reads in MiXCR, keeping a single row per CDR3 protein. The sample comprises 550,000 to 700,000 distinct CDR3 sequences, roughly 28% of which are singletons, and roughly 18% rests with the top ten. The table lists this clonotype with a few counts. Trimming took 9 bases from V and 5 from J; bases not matched to a gene: 7. Germline CDR1 MDHEN, CDR2 SYDVKM. The CDR3 is made up of 14 amino acids.

The TCR originated in a woman aged 70 to 79 in good health. Sequencing used blood. This chain connects TRBV28 to TRBJ2-1; TRBD2 matches 10 bases. The CDR3 protein is CASFTSGANNEQFF. The CDR3 DNA reads as TGTGCCAGTTTTACTAGCGGGGCGAACAATGAGCAGTTCTTC.